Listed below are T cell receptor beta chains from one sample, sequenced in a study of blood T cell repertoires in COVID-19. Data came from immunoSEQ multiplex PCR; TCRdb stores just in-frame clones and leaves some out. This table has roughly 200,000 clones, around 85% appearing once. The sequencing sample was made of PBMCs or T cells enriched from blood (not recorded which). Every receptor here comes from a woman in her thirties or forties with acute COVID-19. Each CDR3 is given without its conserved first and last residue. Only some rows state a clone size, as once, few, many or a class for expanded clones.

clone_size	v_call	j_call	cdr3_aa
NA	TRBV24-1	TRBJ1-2	ATSESAPGGYT
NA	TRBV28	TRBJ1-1	ASTQGGAGIEAF
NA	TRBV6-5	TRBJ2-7	ASIKTSGIYEQY
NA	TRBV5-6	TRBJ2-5	ASSRRAWRVEETQY
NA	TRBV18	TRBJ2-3	ASSVGLAEDTQY
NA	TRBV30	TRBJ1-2	AWYRGGYGYT
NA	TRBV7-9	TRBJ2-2	ASSTTSGLNTGELF
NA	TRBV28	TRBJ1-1	ASSSGARGTEAF
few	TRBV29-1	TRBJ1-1	SVGRGQNTEAF
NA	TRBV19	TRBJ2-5	ASSIPGRGETQY
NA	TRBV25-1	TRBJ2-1	ASSEGGSLNEQF
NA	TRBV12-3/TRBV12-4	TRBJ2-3	ASSGTPTDTQY
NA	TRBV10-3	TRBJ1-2	ATLTRDRAGNYGYT
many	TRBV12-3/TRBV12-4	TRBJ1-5	ASSLSSQPQH
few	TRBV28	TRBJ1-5	ASSTGTGHNQPQH
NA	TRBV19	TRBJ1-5	ASTRQGGQPQH
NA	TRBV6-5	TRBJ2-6	ASRSLSGANVLT
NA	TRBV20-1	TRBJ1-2	SAGANYGYT
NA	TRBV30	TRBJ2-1	AWSVGWRDEQF
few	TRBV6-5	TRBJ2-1	ASSSPGQGDNEQF
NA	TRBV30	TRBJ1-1	AWSKRTGGPSNSRAF
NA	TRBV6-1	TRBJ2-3	ASSEASGGRGDTQY
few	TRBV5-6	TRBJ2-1	ASSFAGTTISNEQF
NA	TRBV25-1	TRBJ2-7	ASSGASSYEQY
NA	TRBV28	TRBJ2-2	ASSRQAGTGELF
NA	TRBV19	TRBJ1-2	ASKRPDRGFGYT
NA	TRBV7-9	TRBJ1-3	ASSPGTASYGNTIY
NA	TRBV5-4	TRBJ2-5	ASSSSGSGQETQY
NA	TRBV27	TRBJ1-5	ASSYGQSSNQPQH
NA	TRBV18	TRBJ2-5	ASSPDRLAEYQETQY
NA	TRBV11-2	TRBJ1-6	ASSWTGESSSPLH
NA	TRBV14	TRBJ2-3	ASSPGGLPDTQY
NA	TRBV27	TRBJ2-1	ASSGGLALNEQF
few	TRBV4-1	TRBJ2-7	ASSSSYEQY
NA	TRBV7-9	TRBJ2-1	ASSDWGTGDNEQF
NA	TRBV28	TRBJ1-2	ASSFSARALYGYT
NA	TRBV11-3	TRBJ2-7	ASSSSGGVSDEQY
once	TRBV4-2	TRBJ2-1	ASSQASGTYNEQF
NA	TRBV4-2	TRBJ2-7	ASSQATVSEQY
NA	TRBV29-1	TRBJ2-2	SVEDFRATGELF
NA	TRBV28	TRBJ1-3	ASSLGTPGGNTIY
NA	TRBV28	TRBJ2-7	ATSGVKGAYEQY
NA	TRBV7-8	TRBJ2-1	ASSLGRLSSYNEQF
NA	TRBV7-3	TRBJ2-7	ASSTGQGDSEQY
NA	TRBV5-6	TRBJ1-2	ASSLLTGYGYT
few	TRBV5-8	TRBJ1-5	ATEPGQGNQPQH
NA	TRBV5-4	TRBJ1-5	AFGRDNQPQH
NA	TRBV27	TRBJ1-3	ASSPGSGNTIY
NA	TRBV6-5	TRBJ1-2	ASSPDSPNYDYT
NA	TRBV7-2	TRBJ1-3	ASSLRQPSSGNTIY
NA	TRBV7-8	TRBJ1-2	ASSLRTDYGYT
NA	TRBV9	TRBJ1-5	ASTPGYSNQPQH
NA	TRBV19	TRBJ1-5	ASSIQGPQPQH
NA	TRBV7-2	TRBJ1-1	ASSRGISNTEAF
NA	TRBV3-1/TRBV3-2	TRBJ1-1	ASSQGGRGAMNTEAF
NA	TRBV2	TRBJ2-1	ASSDWGNSGGQF
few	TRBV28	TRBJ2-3	ASRGGTSGTDTQY